These 18 T cell receptor beta chains originate from one sample sequenced in a study of blood T cells in healthy people across ages. The second PCR ran roughly 7 to 12 cycles with a sample-barcoded 5' primer and J-beta primers. MiXCR was run by TCRdb on the 5' RACE reads, yielding one entry per CDR3 protein. This table has 1,800,000 or so distinct CDR3 sequences, 30% to 40% appearing once. Sequenced material: blood. These receptors all stem from a human donor in good health.

This clonotype was seen a handful of times. The rearrangement uses TRBV4-3 and TRBJ1-2, with no clear D. The germline V gene encodes CDR1 LGHNA and CDR2 YSLEER. V gave up 0 bases and J gave up 6 bases, with 20 bases separating them. CDR3 length: 17 residues. CDR3 sequence: CASSQDRHLGLTHGYTF. The CDR3 region has the DNA TGCGCCAGCAGCCAAGATAGACACCTTGGCCTCACCCATGGCTACACCTTC.

This clonotype came up a few times. V is TRBV6-6 and J is TRBJ2-1, with 13 bases aligning to TRBD2. The V gene end was trimmed by 7 bases and the J gene end by 9 bases; junction bases not matched to a gene: 6. The germline V gene encodes CDR1 MNHNY and CDR2 SVGAGI (reference sequence). The CDR3 totals 14 residues. The CDR3 protein is CASTGTSGVGEQFF. CDR3 in DNA: TGTGCCAGCACCGGGACTAGCGGGGTAGGTGAGCAGTTCTTC.

This clonotype was seen more than once but under ten times. This sequence joins TRBV20-1 and TRBJ1-2; D unresolved. The germline V and J ends were trimmed by 0 bases and 8 bases, with 10 bases remaining between them. This CDR3 region has 12 residues. Germline CDR1 DFQATT, CDR2 SNEGSKA (reference sequence). The CDR3 nucleotides are TGCAGTGCTAGAGATGGGCCGGCAGGCTACACCTTC. It yields the protein CSARDGPAGYTF.

V usage is TRBV4-3 and J usage is TRBJ2-5; no firm D call. Germline V gives CDR1 LGHNA, CDR2 YSLEER. This CDR3 contains 14 residues. The V end was cut by 8 bases, the J end by 4 bases, with 17 bases between. The CDR3 DNA reads TGCGCCAGCGGCCGAGGTTTAGTGTCAGAGACCCAGTACTTC. This translates into CASGRGLVSETQYF.

This clonotype came up a few times. The genes are TRBV7-2 and TRBJ2-7; the D is unclear. The germline CDR1 and CDR2 sequences are SGHTA and FQGNSA. This CDR3 spans 14 amino acids. V was shortened by 5 bases and J by 2 bases, with 13 bases between the two germline ends. CDR3 sequence: CASSPSSATYEQYF. The DNA of the CDR3 is TGTGCCAGCAGCCCCTCTAGTGCTACCTACGAGCAGTACTTC.

Details on this clonotype: A much more abundant neighbour one base away suggests this may be a read error. This rearrangement joins TRBV29-1 to TRBJ2-6; 7 bases agree with TRBD1. Germline CDR1 is SQVTM and CDR2 is ANQGSEA. This CDR3 is 15 amino acids long. The CDR3 is CNATGRHSGANVLTF. DNA of the CDR3: TGCAACGCGACAGGGAGACACTCTGGGGCCAACGTCCTGACTTTC.

This chain links TRBV20-1 with TRBJ1-5; a weak D match, TRBD1 (6 bases). V lost 1 base to trimming and J lost 5 bases, with 12 bases between them. CDR3 size: 14 residues. Germline CDR1 reads DFQATT; CDR2 reads SNEGSKA (reference sequence). In DNA, the CDR3 is TGCAGTGCTAGAGGTCCCAGGGGTTATCAGCCCCAGCATTTT. This gives the protein CSARGPRGYQPQHF.

V and J are TRBV29-1 and TRBJ2-5, with D possibly matching TRBD1 (5 bases). Trimming left V 4 bases short and J 4 bases short, with 16 bases between. CDR3 length equals 14 residues. The germline CDR1 and CDR2 sequences are SQVTM and ANQGSEA. CDR3 nucleotides: TGCAGCGTTGTCGTTTTGGTTGGGGCAGAGACCCAGTACTTC. It encodes CSVVVLVGAETQYF.

This clonotype appeared many times. The rearrangement uses TRBV29-1 and TRBJ2-1; 9 bases are shared with TRBD1. V trimming: 6 bases; J trimming: 4 bases; junction bases outside the gene matches: 10. This CDR3 region has 15 residues. Germline loops: CDR1 SQVTM, CDR2 ANQGSEA. The CDR3 DNA follows: TGCAGCGTCCTCAGACAGGGGGTGAATTACAATGAGCAGTTCTTC. This translates into CSVLRQGVNYNEQFF.

The V gene is TRBV29-1, the J gene TRBJ2-5; 7 nucleotides match TRBD1. The germline V gene encodes CDR1 SQVTM and CDR2 ANQGSEA. Trimming at V came to 6 bases and at J to 4 bases, leaving 11 bases not matched to a gene. The CDR3 length is 14 residues. The DNA of the CDR3 is TGCAGCGTGCACAAAGGGGGCCAAGGAGAGACCCAGTACTTC. This sequence encodes CSVHKGGQGETQYF.

This clonotype was recorded a few times. V is TRBV7-3 and J is TRBJ1-2, with D tentatively TRBD1 (5 bases). This CDR3 has 16 residues. V was pared by 2 bases and J by 5 bases, with 18 bases between. Germline V gives CDR1 SGHTA, CDR2 FQGTGA. The CDR3 DNA sequence: TGTGCCAGCAGCTTAGGGGGTCGCCAACAACGGTATGGCTACACCTTC. Amino acids: CASSLGGRQQRYGYTF.

This clonotype has a count of ten or more. One end of the junction fails to match germline, which may point to a read error. V is TRBV14 and J is TRBJ2-7; the D is unclear. The germline V gene has CDR1 SGHDN and CDR2 FVKESK. CDR3 size: 13 residues. The CDR3 sequence: CASSQDPTYEQYF. The CDR3 DNA follows: TGCGCCAGCAGCCAAGACCCTACCTACGAGCAGTACTTC.

This clonotype was counted once. Germline and junction disagree at one end, which may indicate a read error. The chain carries TRBV12-3 or TRBV12-4 and TRBJ2-1; D gene ambiguous. This CDR3 is built from 14 residues. The CDR3 DNA reads TGTGCCAGCAGTTTAAGTGCCCGGCCTAATGAGCGGTTCTTC. Protein: CASSLSARPNERFF.

The CDR3: CASSLGAPNEKLFF. CDR3 nucleotide sequence: TGCGCCAGCAGCTTGGGGGCCCCTAATGAAAAACTGTTTTTT. The genes are TRBV5-1 and TRBJ1-4, with no clear D. Germline CDR1 SGHRS, CDR2 YFSETQ. With 0 bases removed from V and 3 bases from J, the gap between germline ends came to 6 bases. The CDR3 has 14 residues.

The chain carries TRBV4-3 and TRBJ1-6, with unresolved D. Trimming took 3 bases from V and 7 from J, leaving 7 bases between them. The CDR3 runs to 13 residues. Germline lookup yields CDR1 LGHNA and CDR2 YSLEER. Here the CDR3 reads CASSQERNSPLHF. In DNA form, the CDR3 reads TGCGCCAGCAGCCAGGAACGAAATTCACCCCTCCACTTT.

In its sample, this clonotype was seen once. The chain employs TRBV2 and TRBJ1-1; no clear D gene. The CDR3 consists of 14 residues. The V end was cut by 5 bases, the J end by 0 bases, with 10 bases between. CDR1 is SNHLY and CDR2 is FYNNEI in the germline V gene. Here the CDR3 reads CASSPFKLNTEAFF. The CDR3 DNA reads as TGTGCCAGCAGTCCATTCAAGCTGAACACTGAAGCTTTCTTT.

J is TRBJ2-7 and V is TRBV27; D not certain. The J call is doubtful: the DNA matches TRBJ2-1 better. This CDR3 has 12 amino acids. Germline assignment: CDR1 MNHEY and CDR2 SMNVEV (reference sequence). CDR3 in DNA: TGTGCCAGCAGTTCCCATACCGCGGAGCAGTTCTTC. Translated: CASSSHTAEQFF.

This chain joins TRBV3-1 and TRBJ2-7; maybe TRBD2 (5 bases). From germline, CDR1 is LGHDT and CDR2 YNNKEL (reference sequence). V lost 1 base to trimming and J lost 0 bases, with 10 bases between them. The CDR3 sequence is 15 residues long. Written as DNA, the CDR3 is TGTGCCAGCAGCCAAGGTATGGGGAGCTCCTACGAGCAGTACTTC. The encoded protein is CASSQGMGSSYEQYF.